The TCR beta chain described here comes from a study of early T cells in non-severe SARS-CoV-2 infection. Whole-study context: Bulk RNA isolated from unsorted whole blood underwent sequencing; chains were not paired. Study outcomes and limitations: Matching against VDJdb likely underestimated virus-specific expansions, favoring anti-spike CD8.

V was shortened by 1 base and J by 0 bases, with 6 bases between the two germline ends. The CDR3 contains 14 residues. Germline assignment: CDR1 SGHTA and CDR2 FQGNSA. cDNA molecules, individually, were tagged with unique molecular identifiers. One entry per CDR3 protein results from TCRdb running MiXCR on the 5' RACE reads. The sample gives 98,000 or so distinct CDR3 sequences, about an eighth of which show up once; under 4.5% is in the top ten. Many counts were recorded for this clonotype. The antigen remains unidentified. This TCR was sampled from an adult who was a healthcare worker with PCR-confirmed SARS-CoV-2 infection or an uninfected control (not recorded which). The genes are TRBV7-2 and TRBJ1-1, with D unclear. This specimen consisted of whole blood, obtained at baseline. CDR3 amino acids: CASSLVGLNTEAFF. CDR3 in DNA: TGTGCCAGCAGCTTAGTAGGGTTGAACACTGAAGCTTTCTTT.